The sequence of this TCR beta chain was determined in a study of naive and memory T cell subsets. The study, taken as a whole, reports: Gini index rose across naive, CM, EM and EMRA in CD4 and CD8. Clonotypes are single alpha or beta chains, not paired receptors.

The beta constant-region primer was an equimolar mix of two oligonucleotides covering TRBC1 and TRBC2. Four rounds of PCR amplified the ligated cDNA using nested alpha and beta constant-region primers plus SP2. TCRdb redid the calling of the UMI-ligation and nested PCR reads with MiXCR, one entry per CDR3 protein. Altogether some 9,700 distinct CDR3 sequences are present, 5.5% to 7% being singletons, with the ten largest covering roughly 50%. Cells stained for CD3, CD4, CD8, CD45RA and CD27 were sorted into four subsets. For this clonotype: Its matching antigen is unknown.

The sequenced sample was CD4+ TEMRA cells from blood. Subset of the sample: effector memory re-expressing CD45RA, CD45RA+ CD27-. This sequence was found in a human donor in good health.

The CDR3 region has the DNA TGCAGCGTTTTCGGGGGACTTAACTATGGCTACACCTTC. Amino acid sequence: CSVFGGLNYGYTF. The chain is built from TRBV29-1 and TRBJ1-2; tentatively, D is TRBD1 (5 bases). The CDR3 spans 13 residues. The germline V gene has CDR1 SQVTM and CDR2 ANQGSEA. Trimming removed 5 bases from V and 1 base from J, with 11 bases in between.